This T cell receptor beta chain was documented in a study of blood T cell repertoires in COVID-19. Overall study context: PBMCs, B-cell-depleted T cells, or T cells provided the cDNA or gDNA that made up the material.

Measured with immunoSEQ multiplex PCR; TCRdb has only the in-frame clones, and not every one. The repertoire holds 110,000 to 150,000 clones, with roughly three quarters as singletons. The V and J ends lost 7 bases and 7 bases respectively, with 14 bases between them. Germline V CDR1 and CDR2: LNHDA, SQIVND (reference sequence). The CDR3 totals 13 residues. This clone has just one count. The sequencing input was PBMCs or T cells enriched from blood (not recorded which). The receptor's source is a woman between 45 and 60 years old who had recovered from COVID-19. The chain is built from TRBV19 and TRBJ2-1, with D perhaps matching TRBD2 (6 bases). The CDR3 nucleotides read TGTGCCAGTAAAGCGATAGGGAGGAATGAGCAGTTCTTC. It specifies CASKAIGRNEQFF.